These T cell receptor beta chains were read from a single sample in a study of cytomegalovirus exposure and HLA in healthy donors. Clones were sequenced by immunoSEQ multiplex PCR, and TCRdb holds only the in-frame ones, with some missing. Altogether 140,000 to 150,000 clones are present, around 80% being singletons, with the ten largest covering about 3.2%. The sequencing sample was made of PBMCs. All receptors come from a female donor in good health and CMV-seronegative. CDR3s include the opening cysteine and the closing phenylalanine or tryptophan. The D gene is left open where the match is weak. Size tells how often a clone was seen (once, few, many) or the class of an expanded clone, and some rows leave it out.

len: 20; d_gene: TRBD1; v_gene: TRBV6-1; abundance: .; j_gene: TRBJ2-2; CDR3nt: TGTGCCAGCAGTGGAAAGTCGGGACAGAATCAAATATGGAACACCGGGGAGCTGTTTTTT; CDR3aa: CASSGKSGQNQIWNTGELFF
len: 19; d_gene: .; v_gene: TRBV28; abundance: .; j_gene: TRBJ1-5; CDR3nt: TGTGCCAGCAGTTTCTTACAGGGCCTAATTATAACAAGCAATCAGCCCCAGCATTTT; CDR3aa: CASSFLQGLIITSNQPQHF
len: 18; d_gene: TRBD1; v_gene: TRBV6-4; abundance: .; j_gene: TRBJ1-4; CDR3nt: TGTGCCAGCAGTGACTGCGGGGCCCCGGGACAGCGTAATGAAAAACTGTTTTTT; CDR3aa: CASSDCGAPGQRNEKLFF
len: 14; d_gene: TRBD1; v_gene: TRBV5-1; abundance: .; j_gene: TRBJ2-7; CDR3nt: TGCGCCAGCAGCTCCTCCTCTAACAGGGGCGAGCAGTACTTC; CDR3aa: CASSSSSNRGEQYF
len: 16; d_gene: .; v_gene: TRBV7-3; abundance: .; j_gene: TRBJ2-4; CDR3nt: TGTGCCAGCAGCTTAACAGGGACTCCCATAGGGAACATTCAGTACTTC; CDR3aa: CASSLTGTPIGNIQYF
len: 14; d_gene: TRBD1; v_gene: TRBV13; abundance: .; j_gene: TRBJ1-1; CDR3nt: TGTGCCAGCAGCACGGGACAGGGGAACACTGAAGCTTTCTTT; CDR3aa: CASSTGQGNTEAFF
len: 15; d_gene: TRBD1; v_gene: TRBV5-4; abundance: few; j_gene: TRBJ1-1; CDR3nt: TGTGCCAGCAGCCAAACGACAGGGGTGAACACTGAAGCTTTCTTT; CDR3aa: CASSQTTGVNTEAFF
len: 12; d_gene: .; v_gene: TRBV30; abundance: .; j_gene: TRBJ1-1; CDR3nt: TGTGCCTGGAGAGGAGTGAACACTGAAGCTTTCTTT; CDR3aa: CAWRGVNTEAFF
len: 16; d_gene: .; v_gene: TRBV7-9; abundance: once; j_gene: TRBJ1-5; CDR3nt: TGTGCCAGCAGCTACTCCAGGGGACCAGGCAATCAGCCCCAGCATTTT; CDR3aa: CASSYSRGPGNQPQHF
len: 14; d_gene: .; v_gene: TRBV5-1; abundance: .; j_gene: TRBJ2-1; CDR3nt: TGCGCCAGCAGCTCAGGAGGACTTCTCAATGAGCAGTTCTTC; CDR3aa: CASSSGGLLNEQFF
len: 15; d_gene: .; v_gene: TRBV5-1; abundance: once; j_gene: TRBJ2-3; CDR3nt: TGCGCCAGCAGCTCGCCGACAGGACTCACAGATACGCAGTATTTT; CDR3aa: CASSSPTGLTDTQYF
len: 16; d_gene: .; v_gene: TRBV10-3; abundance: .; j_gene: TRBJ1-2; CDR3nt: TGTGCCATCAGTGAGTCTCGGAACAGAAGAGAAAATGGCTACACCTTC; CDR3aa: CAISESRNRRENGYTF
len: 17; d_gene: TRBD2; v_gene: TRBV27; abundance: .; j_gene: TRBJ2-1; CDR3nt: TGTGCCAGCAGTTTCTTGTCTAGCGGGAGGGCCGGCAATGAGCAGTTCTTC; CDR3aa: CASSFLSSGRAGNEQFF
len: 15; d_gene: TRBD2; v_gene: TRBV19; abundance: .; j_gene: TRBJ2-5; CDR3nt: TGTGCCAGTAGTAATGGCGGGGGGAACCAAGAGACCCAGTACTTC; CDR3aa: CASSNGGGNQETQYF
len: 13; d_gene: .; v_gene: TRBV7-9; abundance: few; j_gene: TRBJ1-5; CDR3nt: TGTGCCAGCAGCCGAGACAGTGCTCAGCCCCAGCATTTT; CDR3aa: CASSRDSAQPQHF
len: 20; d_gene: TRBD2; v_gene: TRBV14; abundance: .; j_gene: TRBJ2-2; CDR3nt: TGTGCCAGCAGCCAATACTTTCTAGCGGGGGGCCGTCCGAACACCGGGGAGCTGTTTTTT; CDR3aa: CASSQYFLAGGRPNTGELFF